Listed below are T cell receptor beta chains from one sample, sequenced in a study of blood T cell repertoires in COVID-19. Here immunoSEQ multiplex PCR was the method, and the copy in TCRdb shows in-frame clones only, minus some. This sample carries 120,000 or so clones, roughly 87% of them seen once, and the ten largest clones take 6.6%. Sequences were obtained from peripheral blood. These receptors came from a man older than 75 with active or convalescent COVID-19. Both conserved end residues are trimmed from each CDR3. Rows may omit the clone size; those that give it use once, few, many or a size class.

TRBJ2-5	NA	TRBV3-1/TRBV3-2	ASSQDPGLQETQY
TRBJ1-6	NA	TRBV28	ASSSTGTISPLH
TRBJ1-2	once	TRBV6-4	ASSDSPAGRAGRYGYT
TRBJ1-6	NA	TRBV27	ASRYTGALRVGSPLH
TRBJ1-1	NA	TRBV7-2	ASSLRWGDTEAF
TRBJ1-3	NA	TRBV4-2	ASSLVTNRGQGNTIY
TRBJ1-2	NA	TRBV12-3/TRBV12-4	ASSAANYGYT
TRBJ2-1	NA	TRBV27	ASSTLGHLGEQF
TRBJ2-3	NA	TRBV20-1	SAHSGVQY
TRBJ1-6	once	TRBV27	ASSPLRDSDVNSPLH
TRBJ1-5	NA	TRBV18	ASSRGQTNQPQH
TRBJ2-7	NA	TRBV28	ASSLPGGRYEQY
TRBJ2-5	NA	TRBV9	ASSVRPAGGQETQY
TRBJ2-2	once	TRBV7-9	ASSFRSGGTGELF
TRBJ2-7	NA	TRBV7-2	ASTPGTGRYEQY
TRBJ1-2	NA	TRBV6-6	ASSPRDRGPLNYGYT
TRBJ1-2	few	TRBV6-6	ASSRDRGNGYT
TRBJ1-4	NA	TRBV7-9	ASSLGQMDEKLF
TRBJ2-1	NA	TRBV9	ASSPFPTSNHEQF
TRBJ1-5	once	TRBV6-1	ASSENRGNQPQH
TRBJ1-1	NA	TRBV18	ASSPGGRGDTEAF
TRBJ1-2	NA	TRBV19	ASSILNRDGYT
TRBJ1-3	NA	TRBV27	ASRRQGARNTIY
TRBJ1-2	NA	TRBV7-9	ASSLADRGSYGYT
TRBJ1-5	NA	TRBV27	ASSRGSNQPQH
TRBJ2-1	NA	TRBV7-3	ASSLLAGAYNEQF
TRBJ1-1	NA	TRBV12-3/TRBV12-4	ASSRGQNTEAF
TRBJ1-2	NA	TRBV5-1	ASSLEQGIDGYT
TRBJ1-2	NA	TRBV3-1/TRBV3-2	ASSQDWSADYGYT
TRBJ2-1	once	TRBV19	ASTLLAGNVNEQF
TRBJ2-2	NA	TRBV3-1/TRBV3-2	ASVGPVETGELF
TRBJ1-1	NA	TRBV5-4	ASSLASRRDAEAF
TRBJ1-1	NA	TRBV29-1	SVEGQGARMTEAF
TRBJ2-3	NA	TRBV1	TSSQDNTSGSGTDTQY
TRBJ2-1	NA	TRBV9	ASSVDGRGGYNEQF
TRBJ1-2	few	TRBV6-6	ATSSGQGALWYGYT
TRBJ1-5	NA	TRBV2	ASSGTRANQPQH
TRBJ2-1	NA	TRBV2	ASSGGGLAGEVLF
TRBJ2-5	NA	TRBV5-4	ASSWGRGGQETQY
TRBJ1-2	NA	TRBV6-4	ASRLGQGATYGYT
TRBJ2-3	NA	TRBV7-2	ASTLGVEPTDTQY
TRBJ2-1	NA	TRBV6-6	ASSSRGGTGEQF
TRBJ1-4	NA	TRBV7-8	ASRPIGFAGEKKLF
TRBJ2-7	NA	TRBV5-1	ASRPTGTGGFEQY
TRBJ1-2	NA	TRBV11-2	ASSIGQGYGYT
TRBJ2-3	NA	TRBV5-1	ASSLVGTSGGDTQY
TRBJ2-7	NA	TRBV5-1	ASSPGIYEQY
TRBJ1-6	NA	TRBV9	ASSVQGLESPLH
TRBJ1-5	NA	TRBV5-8	ASSFRSNQPQH
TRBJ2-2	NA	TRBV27	ASRIGSGELF
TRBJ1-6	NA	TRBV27	ASSLSGTGISPLH
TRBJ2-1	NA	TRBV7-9	ASSPAADVYNEQF
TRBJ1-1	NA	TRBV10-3	ATTPQGGNTEAF
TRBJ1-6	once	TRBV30	AWTRGGNNSPLH
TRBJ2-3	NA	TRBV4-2	ASSQDQARGDTQY
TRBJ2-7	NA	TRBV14	ASSQDRNYEQY
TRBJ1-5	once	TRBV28	ASLYAQRQGRNQPQH